These 19 T cell receptor beta chains came from one sample sequenced in a study of T-cell reconstitution after alpha-beta-depleted transplantation in children. Molecular barcoding with unique molecular identifiers was used for the TCRbeta library. One entry per CDR3 protein, called by TCRdb with MiXCR from the PCR reads. The sample records about 230,000 distinct CDR3 sequences, roughly 10% being singletons. This specimen consisted of PBMCs, obtained before TCRalphabeta/CD19-depleted stem cell transplant. The receptors were gathered from a child under two years old with acute myeloid leukemia, due to receive a stem cell transplant.

At least ten counts were recorded for this clonotype. The CDR3 DNA is TGTGCCACCAGTGATACGGTTCTGGAGACCCAGTACTTC. Its translation is CATSDTVLETQYF. The genes are TRBV24-1 and TRBJ2-5; D is unclear. CDR1 and CDR2 (germline): KGHDR, SFDVKD. The ends were cut back, 3 bases at V and 5 bases at J, with 9 bases in the middle. The CDR3 covers 13 residues.

Many counts were recorded for this clonotype. This chain connects TRBV7-2 to TRBJ2-1; 14 bases are shared with TRBD2. The germline gives CDR1 SGHTA, CDR2 FQGNSA. V trimming: 5 bases; J trimming: 8 bases; junction bases outside the gene matches: 8. The CDR3 loop spans 16 amino acids. The CDR3 DNA is TGTGCCAGCAGCCTCACGGGACTAGCGGGAGAAGATGAGCAGTTCTTC. As protein: CASSLTGLAGEDEQFF.

In its sample, this clonotype was seen many times. This sequence joins TRBV11-2 and TRBJ2-6; D is perhaps TRBD1 or TRBD2 (6 bases each). With 0 bases removed from V and 0 bases from J, the gap between germline ends came to 21 bases. The CDR3 runs to 21 residues. Germline CDR1 reads SGHAT; CDR2 reads FQNNGV. The CDR3 region is CASSLERGGNAQISGANVLTF. The CDR3 DNA sequence: TGTGCCAGCAGCTTAGAGAGAGGGGGGAATGCCCAAATCTCTGGGGCCAACGTCCTGACTTTC.

This clonotype was seen ten or more times. The chain is built from TRBV29-1 and TRBJ2-5; 9 bases agree with TRBD2. The trim removed 5 bases at V and 5 bases at J, leaving 3 bases unmatched. The CDR3 totals 12 residues. The germline gives CDR1 SQVTM, CDR2 ANQGSEA. Here the CDR3 reads CSVLREGETQYF. CDR3 DNA: TGCAGCGTTTTGCGGGAGGGCGAGACCCAGTACTTC.

This clonotype was counted ten times or more. The chain recombines TRBV6-2 or TRBV6-3 with TRBJ2-7, with 8 positions matching TRBD2. Germline CDR1 reads MNHEY; CDR2 reads SVGEGT. J lost 6 bases, V lost 0 bases, and 7 bases had no gene match. The CDR3 totals 15 residues. The CDR3 here is CASSYSGLVDFEQYF. CDR3 nucleotide sequence: TGTGCCAGCAGTTACTCGGGACTAGTAGATTTCGAGCAGTACTTC.

This clonotype came up many times. V gene TRBV12-3 or TRBV12-4 combines with J gene TRBJ2-3; 11 bases map to TRBD2. Trimming removed 4 bases from V and 4 bases from J; junction bases left unmatched: 7. The CDR3 loop spans 16 amino acids. The CDR3 DNA reads as TGTGCCAGCAGTTGGGCTAGCGGGAGGTTGGCAGATACGCAGTATTTT. This gives the protein CASSWASGRLADTQYF.

This clonotype was counted at least ten times. The chain combines TRBV3-1 with TRBJ2-5; D is undetermined. The CDR3 contains 16 residues. Between the trimmed V and J ends, which lost 3 bases and 0 bases, there was a span of 14 bases. Germline V CDR1 and CDR2: LGHDT, YNNKEL (reference sequence). CDR3 coding DNA: TGTGCCAGCAGCCACGTGTCAATTCTGTACCAAGAGACCCAGTACTTC. This gives the protein CASSHVSILYQETQYF.

The rearrangement joins TRBV6-1 to TRBJ2-6; tentatively, D is TRBD1 or TRBD2 (5 bases each). Germline V gene sequence: CDR1 MNHNS, CDR2 SASEGT. The V and J ends lost 8 bases and 3 bases respectively, with 17 bases between them. The CDR3 sequence is 16 residues long. Here the CDR3 DNA reads TGTGCCAGCCGTACCGGGGCAGCCTTTGGGGCCAACGTCCTGACTTTC. This gives the protein CASRTGAAFGANVLTF.

At least ten counts were recorded for this clonotype. The chain joins TRBV29-1 to TRBJ1-1; maybe TRBD1 (6 bases). Germline lookup yields CDR1 SQVTM and CDR2 ANQGSEA. The CDR3 consists of 12 residues. Trimming shortened V by 8 bases and J by 1 base, and 11 bases separated the two germline ends. The CDR3 is CSLDSPNTEAFF. The CDR3 DNA reads TGCAGCCTGGACAGTCCGAACACTGAAGCTTTCTTT.

This chain uses TRBV10-3 with TRBJ2-3; 9 bases align to TRBD2. This CDR3 contains 14 residues. Germline CDR1 ENHRY, CDR2 SYGVKD. The J segment lost 0 bases and the V segment lost 7 bases, leaving 2 bases of the junction unmatched. This chain's CDR3 is CAINSGGSTDTQYF. In DNA, the CDR3 is TGTGCCATCAATAGCGGGGGAAGCACAGATACGCAGTATTTT.

The genes are TRBV12-3 or TRBV12-4 and TRBJ2-7; D could derive from TRBD1 or TRBD2 (5 bases each). Trimming stripped 3 bases from V and 6 bases from J, with 21 bases between. The CDR3 totals 16 residues. CDR3 nucleotides: TGTGCCAGCAGTTTTGGGGCCTGGGACCGGACGTCCGAGCAGTACTTC. Its translation is CASSFGAWDRTSEQYF.

The table lists this clonotype with many counts. The V and J genes are TRBV5-1 and TRBJ2-4; a possible D gene is TRBD1 (5 bases). The germline V and J ends were trimmed by 0 bases and 4 bases, with 5 bases remaining between them. The CDR3 consists of 13 residues. Germline assignment: CDR1 SGHRS and CDR2 YFSETQ. CDR3 DNA sequence: TGCGCCAGCAGCTTGGGACAGAAAAACATTCAGTACTTC. Protein sequence: CASSLGQKNIQYF. The full variable domain, in which reference TRBV5-1 and TRBJ2-4 provide the parts outside the CDR3, is KAGVTQTPRYLIKTRGQQVTLSCSPISGHRSVSWYQQTPGQGLQFLFEYFSETQRNKGNFPGRFSGRQFSNSRSEMNVSTLELGDSALYLCASSLGQKNIQYFGAGTRLSVL.

This clonotype appeared a few times. The chain recombines TRBV7-9 with TRBJ2-5, with D uncertain. There are 12 residues in the CDR3. V lost 5 bases to trimming and J lost 1 base, with 5 bases between them. From germline, CDR1 is SEHNR and CDR2 FQNEAQ (reference sequence). The CDR3 DNA reads as TGTGCCAGCAGCCGTCCCCAAGAGACCCAGTACTTC. The encoded protein is CASSRPQETQYF.

As for this clonotype: This could be a read error, since a much larger clone is one nucleotide away. The chain combines TRBV3-1 with TRBJ1-2, with 8 positions matching TRBD1. CDR3 size: 13 residues. CDR1 and CDR2 (germline): LGHDT, YNNKEL (reference sequence). The CDR3 DNA reads as TGTGCCAGCAGCCTACAGGGGGACTATGGCGACACCTTC. Its translation is CASSLQGDYGDTF.

This clonotype was recorded a few times. The V and J genes are TRBV7-6 and TRBJ1-6, with D hard to call. V was shortened by 0 bases and J by 6 bases, with 3 bases between the two germline ends. There are 13 residues in the CDR3. Germline loops: CDR1 SGHVS, CDR2 FNYEAQ. In DNA form, the CDR3 reads TGTGCCAGCAGCTTAGCGGGTAATTCACCCCTCCACTTT. This translates into CASSLAGNSPLHF. Based on the CDR3 plus reference TRBV7-6 and TRBJ1-6, the full variable domain is GAGVSQSPRYKVTKRGQDVALRCDPISGHVSLYWYRQALGQGPEFLTYFNYEAQQDKSGLPNDRFSAERPEGSISTLTIQRTEQRDSAMYRCASSLAGNSPLHFGNGTRLTVT.

The chain uses TRBV15 and TRBJ2-3; the D is unclear. Germline loops: CDR1 LNHNV, CDR2 YYDKDF (reference sequence). CDR3 length: 11 residues. Deletions cut 3 bases from V and 5 bases from J, with 3 bases between. CDR3 coding DNA: TGTGCCACCAGCAGCGGAGATACGCAGTATTTT. Its protein is CATSSGDTQYF.

This clonotype has a count of ten or more. The chain links TRBV20-1 to TRBJ2-2, with a tentative D call TRBD1 (6 bases). Germline CDR1 and CDR2: DFQATT and SNEGSKA (reference sequence). There are 13 residues in the CDR3. V lost 8 bases, J lost 0 bases, and 10 bases lay in between. The CDR3: CSIRDTNTGELFF. The CDR3 coding sequence is TGCAGTATCCGGGACACGAACACCGGGGAGCTGTTTTTT.

This clonotype has a count of ten or more. The chain combines TRBV6-5 with TRBJ1-1; 7 bases are a match to TRBD1. Germline CDR1 MNHEY, CDR2 SVGAGI. V gave up 0 bases and J gave up 10 bases; unmatched junction bases: 8. The CDR3 spans 14 residues. CDR3 sequence reads: CASSYSRDSPVAFF. CDR3 coding DNA: TGTGCCAGCAGTTACTCCCGGGACAGTCCTGTAGCTTTCTTT.

This clonotype has a count of ten or more. This chain links TRBV25-1 with TRBJ2-1; D remains ambiguous. The germline V gene encodes CDR1 MGHDK and CDR2 SYGVNS. Deletions cut 3 bases from V and 4 bases from J, with 7 bases between. This CDR3 is built from 13 residues. This CDR3 reads CASSEQGYNEQFF. The CDR3, as DNA: TGTGCCAGCAGTGAGCAAGGGTACAATGAGCAGTTCTTC.